This T cell receptor (beta chain) is drawn from a study of blood T cells in healthy people across ages. General study findings and limits: Getting older went along with TCR beta diversity per million T cells dropping roughly linearly. Across samples, TCR beta diversity tracked strongly with naive T cell percentage.

Germline values: CDR1 DFQATT, CDR2 SNEGSKA (reference sequence). V was clipped by 7 bases and J by 2 bases, with 10 bases between them. The CDR3 has 12 residues. Next came a second PCR, run for 7 to 11 cycles, which used a sample-barcoded 5' primer along with a J-beta primer mix. All cDNA molecules were each tagged by a template-switch adaptor with 12 random nucleotides. TCRdb called the 5' RACE reads again in MiXCR, with one record for every CDR3 protein. Among around 1.5 million distinct CDR3 sequences listed, about 31% were seen once. Peripheral blood from each donor was collected in a volume of roughly 9.2 milliliters. Details on this clonotype: The antigen remains undetermined.

The source material was blood. This sequence was found in a woman aged 25 to 45 in good health. The V call is TRBV20-1, the J call TRBJ2-3, with D unresolved. CDR3 nucleotide sequence: TGCAGTGGGTCACAGCTCACAGATACGCAGTATTTT. It encodes CSGSQLTDTQYF.